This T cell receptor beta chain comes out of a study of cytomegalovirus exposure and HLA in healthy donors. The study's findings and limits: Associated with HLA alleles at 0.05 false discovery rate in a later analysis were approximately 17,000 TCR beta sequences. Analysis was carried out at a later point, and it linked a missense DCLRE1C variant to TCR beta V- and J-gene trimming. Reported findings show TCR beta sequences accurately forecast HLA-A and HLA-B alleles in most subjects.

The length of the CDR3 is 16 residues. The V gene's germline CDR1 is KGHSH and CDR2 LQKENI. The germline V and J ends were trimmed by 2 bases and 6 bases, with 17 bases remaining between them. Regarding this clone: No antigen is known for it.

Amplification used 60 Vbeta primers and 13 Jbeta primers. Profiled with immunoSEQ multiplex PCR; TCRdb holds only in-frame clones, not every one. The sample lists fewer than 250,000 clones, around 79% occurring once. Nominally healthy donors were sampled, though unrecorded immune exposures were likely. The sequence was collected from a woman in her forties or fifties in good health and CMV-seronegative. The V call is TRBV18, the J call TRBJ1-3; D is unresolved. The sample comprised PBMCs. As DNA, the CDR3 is TGTGCCAGCTCACCAGTGCCCGAGGTGCGCATAAACACCATATATTTT. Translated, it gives CASSPVPEVRINTIYF.